Listed below are T cell receptor beta chains from one sample, sequenced in a study of OX40 agonist ivuxolimab in advanced cancers. Clones were sequenced by immunoSEQ multiplex PCR, and TCRdb holds only the in-frame ones, with some missing. There are 60,000 to 100,000 clones in the sample; over 80% occur only once, and nearly 0.55% lies in the top ten. Material: CD4+ or CD8+ T cells sorted from blood, obtained in a trial of the OX40 agonist ivuxolimab. The receptors were sampled from an adult with an advanced solid tumor such as melanoma, head and neck, liver or kidney cancer. Each CDR3 is given with its conserved first and last residue. The D gene is left open where the match is weak. A clone size is listed for some rows: how often the clone was seen (once, few, many), or a class if it is expanded.

v_gene: TRBV7-2
j_gene: TRBJ1-5
abundance: .
d_gene: .
CDR3nt: TGTGCCAGCAGCTTGGAGGGGTCCCACCAGCCCCAGCATTTT
CDR3aa: CASSLEGSHQPQHF

v_gene: TRBV18
j_gene: TRBJ2-5
abundance: .
d_gene: .
CDR3nt: TGTGCCAGCTCATCGGACGGAATCTACCAAGAGACCCAGTACTTC
CDR3aa: CASSSDGIYQETQYF

v_gene: TRBV5-4
j_gene: TRBJ1-2
abundance: few
d_gene: TRBD1
CDR3nt: TGTGCCAGCAGCTCAGGGGGGACAGCAAACTATGGCTACACCTTC
CDR3aa: CASSSGGTANYGYTF

v_gene: TRBV9
j_gene: TRBJ2-6
abundance: .
d_gene: .
CDR3nt: TGTGCCAGCTCAGTCGGAGGGTCTGGGGCCAACGTCCTGACTTTC
CDR3aa: CASSVGGSGANVLTF

v_gene: TRBV2
j_gene: TRBJ2-7
abundance: .
d_gene: .
CDR3nt: TGTGCCAGCAGCAGGCGGCAGGGCTCCTACGAGCAGTACTTC
CDR3aa: CASSRRQGSYEQYF

v_gene: TRBV28
j_gene: TRBJ1-3
abundance: .
d_gene: .
CDR3nt: TGTGCCAGCAGCAAAGGGGGATCTGGAAACACCATATATTTT
CDR3aa: CASSKGGSGNTIYF

v_gene: TRBV11-2
j_gene: TRBJ2-3
abundance: .
d_gene: TRBD1
CDR3nt: TGTGCCAGCAGCCGGACAGGGATGGCAGATACGCAGTATTTT
CDR3aa: CASSRTGMADTQYF

v_gene: TRBV18
j_gene: TRBJ1-5
abundance: .
d_gene: .
CDR3nt: TGTGCCAGCTCATCCCGACAGGCCCAGGGCAATCAGCCCCAGCATTTT
CDR3aa: CASSSRQAQGNQPQHF

v_gene: TRBV11-2
j_gene: TRBJ2-3
abundance: .
d_gene: .
CDR3nt: TGTGCCAGCAGTCCCCCGGGACCTTACACAGATACGCAGTATTTT
CDR3aa: CASSPPGPYTDTQYF

v_gene: TRBV10-3
j_gene: TRBJ2-2
abundance: .
d_gene: TRBD1
CDR3nt: TGTGCCATCAGTGGACAGGGGGCGCGTACCGGGGAGCTGTTTTTT
CDR3aa: CAISGQGARTGELFF

v_gene: TRBV7-2
j_gene: TRBJ1-1
abundance: .
d_gene: TRBD1
CDR3nt: TGTGCCAGCAGCTCGCCGGGACAGGGGCCTGAAGCTTTCTTT
CDR3aa: CASSSPGQGPEAFF

v_gene: TRBV5-1
j_gene: TRBJ2-7
abundance: .
d_gene: TRBD1
CDR3nt: TGCGCCAGCAGCTATTTACAGGGGGCGAGAAACGAGCAGTACTTC
CDR3aa: CASSYLQGARNEQYF

v_gene: TRBV18
j_gene: TRBJ1-1
abundance: .
d_gene: .
CDR3nt: TGTGCCAGCGTCTGGGGGATCGACACTGAAGCTTTCTTT
CDR3aa: CASVWGIDTEAFF

v_gene: TRBV28
j_gene: TRBJ2-3
abundance: .
d_gene: .
CDR3nt: TGTGCCAGCAGTTTATTCTATCCATCCACAGATACGCAGTATTTT
CDR3aa: CASSLFYPSTDTQYF

v_gene: TRBV9
j_gene: TRBJ1-2
abundance: .
d_gene: TRBD1
CDR3nt: TGTGCCAGCAGCGTTGGGACAGGGGATGGCTACACCTTC
CDR3aa: CASSVGTGDGYTF

v_gene: TRBV30
j_gene: TRBJ2-2
abundance: .
d_gene: .
CDR3nt: TGTGCCTGGAGTGTGCCCCGGACTAGCAGGGGGACCGGGGAGCTGTTTTTT
CDR3aa: CAWSVPRTSRGTGELFF